The table lists the clone carrying this TCR beta chain with a count of one. Its target is not known. With 0 bases removed from V and 0 bases from J, the gap between germline ends came to 9 bases. Per germline, CDR1 MNHEY and CDR2 SMNVEV (reference sequence). The CDR3 covers 15 residues. This record comes from a study of identifying expanded T cells in peripheral blood. Study-level findings and limits: Roughly two-week clone count variance significantly increased as total template count grew.

This table comes from immunoSEQ multiplex PCR, and its TCRdb copy is limited to in-frame clones, with some not included. Counted here are 70,000 to 100,000 clones, roughly 90% occurring once; the ten biggest clones make up about 4.2%. During the collection period, no donor immune events like infections were recorded. The source is a person between 18 and 70 years old in good health. Material: blood. This chain joins TRBV27 and TRBJ2-7, with a weak D call TRBD1 (5 bases). CDR3 in amino acids: CASSLSGQGSYEQYF. The CDR3 DNA is TGTGCCAGCAGTTTATCAGGCCAGGGCTCCTACGAGCAGTACTTC.